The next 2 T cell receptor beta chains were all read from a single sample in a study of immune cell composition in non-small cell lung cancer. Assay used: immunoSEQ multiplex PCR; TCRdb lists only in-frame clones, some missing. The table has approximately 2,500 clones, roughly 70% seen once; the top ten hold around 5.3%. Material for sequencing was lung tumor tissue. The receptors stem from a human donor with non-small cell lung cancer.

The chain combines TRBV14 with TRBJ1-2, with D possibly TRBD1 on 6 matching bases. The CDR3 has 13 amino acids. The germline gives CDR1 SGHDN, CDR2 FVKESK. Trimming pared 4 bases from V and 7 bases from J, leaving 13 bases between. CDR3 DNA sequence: TGTGCCAGCAGCCCTACAGGGTATTCTGGCTACACCTTC. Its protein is CASSPTGYSGYTF.

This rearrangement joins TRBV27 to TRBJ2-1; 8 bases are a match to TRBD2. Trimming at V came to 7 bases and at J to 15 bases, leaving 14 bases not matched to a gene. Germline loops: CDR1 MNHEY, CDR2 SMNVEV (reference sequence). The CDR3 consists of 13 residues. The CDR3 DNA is TGTGCCAGCACCCCCCTCGGGAGGGACCTTCGGTTCTTC. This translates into CASTPLGRDLRFF.